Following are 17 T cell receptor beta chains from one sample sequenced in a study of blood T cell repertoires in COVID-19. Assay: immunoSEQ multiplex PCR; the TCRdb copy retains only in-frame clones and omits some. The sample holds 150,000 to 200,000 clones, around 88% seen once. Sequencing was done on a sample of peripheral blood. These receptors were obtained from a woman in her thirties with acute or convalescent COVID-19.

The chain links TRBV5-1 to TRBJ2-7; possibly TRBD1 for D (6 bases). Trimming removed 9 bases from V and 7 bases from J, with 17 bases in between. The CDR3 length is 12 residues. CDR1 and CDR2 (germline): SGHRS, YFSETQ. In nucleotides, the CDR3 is TGCGCCACCAGACAGGACCTAGGGGAGCAGTACTTC. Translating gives CATRQDLGEQYF. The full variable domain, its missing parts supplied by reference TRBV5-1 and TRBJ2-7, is KAGVTQTPRYLIKTRGQQVTLSCSPISGHRSVSWYQQTPGQGLQFLFEYFSETQRNKGNFPGRFSGRQFSNSRSEMNVSTLELGDSALYLCATRQDLGEQYFGPGTRLTVT.

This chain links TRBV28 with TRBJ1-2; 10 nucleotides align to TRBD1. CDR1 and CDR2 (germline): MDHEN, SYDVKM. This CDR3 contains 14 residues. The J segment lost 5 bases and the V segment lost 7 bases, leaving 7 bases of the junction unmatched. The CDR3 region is CASTSGQGFYGYTF. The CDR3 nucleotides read TGTGCCAGCACCTCGGGACAGGGGTTTTATGGCTACACCTTC.

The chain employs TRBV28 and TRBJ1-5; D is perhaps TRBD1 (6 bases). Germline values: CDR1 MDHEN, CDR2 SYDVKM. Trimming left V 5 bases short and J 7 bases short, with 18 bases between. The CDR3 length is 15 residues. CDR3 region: CASSPHLGGGQPQHF. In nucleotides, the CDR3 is TGTGCCAGCAGTCCCCACCTAGGGGGTGGGCAGCCCCAGCATTTT.

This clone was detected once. The CDR3 spells CAWGGTAFEAFF. Written as DNA, the CDR3 is TGTGCCTGGGGGGGGACAGCATTTGAAGCTTTCTTT. The V call is TRBV30, the J call TRBJ1-1; 7 positions match TRBD1. The junction had 7 bases not matched to a gene; V was cut back by 5 bases and J by 7 bases. Germline V gives CDR1 GTSNPN, CDR2 SVGIG (reference sequence). The CDR3 length is 12 residues.

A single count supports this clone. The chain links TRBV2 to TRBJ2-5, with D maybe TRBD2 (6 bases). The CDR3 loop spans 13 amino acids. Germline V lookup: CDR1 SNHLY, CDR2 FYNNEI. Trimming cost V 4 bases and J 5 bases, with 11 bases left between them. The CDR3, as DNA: TGTGCCAGCAGTGTGGCGGGGATGGAGACCCAGTACTTC. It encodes CASSVAGMETQYF.

CDR3 bases: TGCGCCAGCGATACGGGACTCTCTAATGAGCAGTTCTTC. It is translated as CASDTGLSNEQFF. The chain has TRBV10-2 and TRBJ2-1, with D possibly being TRBD2 (6 bases). Deletions cut 8 bases from V and 7 bases from J, with 15 bases between. The germline V gene encodes CDR1 WSHSY and CDR2 SAAADI. CDR3 length: 13 residues.

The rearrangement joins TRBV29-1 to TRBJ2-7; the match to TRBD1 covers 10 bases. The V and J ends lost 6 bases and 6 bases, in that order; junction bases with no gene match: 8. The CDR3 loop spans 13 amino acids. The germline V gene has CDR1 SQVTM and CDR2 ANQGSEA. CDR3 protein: CSVARDRGGEQYF. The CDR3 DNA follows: TGCAGCGTCGCCCGGGACAGGGGTGGCGAGCAGTACTTC.

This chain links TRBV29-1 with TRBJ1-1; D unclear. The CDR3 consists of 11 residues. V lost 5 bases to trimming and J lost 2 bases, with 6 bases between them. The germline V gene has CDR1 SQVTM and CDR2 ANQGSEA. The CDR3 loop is CSVRENTEAFF. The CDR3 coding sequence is TGCAGCGTTCGGGAAAACACTGAAGCTTTCTTT. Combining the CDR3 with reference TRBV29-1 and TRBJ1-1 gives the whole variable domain SAVISQKPSRDICQRGTSLTIQCQVDSQVTMMFWYRQQPGQSLTLIATANQGSEATYESGFVIDKFPISRPNLTFSTLTVSNMSPEDSSIYLCSVRENTEAFFGQGTRLTVV.

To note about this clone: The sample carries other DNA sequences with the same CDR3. Here the CDR3 DNA reads TGCGCCAGCAGCTTGGCGGGGGGGGAGACCCAGTACTTC. Encoded protein: CASSLAGGETQYF. The genes are TRBV5-1 and TRBJ2-5; 8 nucleotides line up with TRBD2. The V and J ends lost 0 bases and 5 bases, in that order; junction bases with no gene match: 0. This CDR3 has 13 amino acids. The V gene's germline CDR1 is SGHRS and CDR2 YFSETQ.

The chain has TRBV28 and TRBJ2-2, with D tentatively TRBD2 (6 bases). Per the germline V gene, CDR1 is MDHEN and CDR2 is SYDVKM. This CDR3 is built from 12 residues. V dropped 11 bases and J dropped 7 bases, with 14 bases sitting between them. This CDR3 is CAGKVADGELFF. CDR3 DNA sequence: TGTGCCGGTAAAGTAGCGGACGGGGAGCTGTTTTTT.

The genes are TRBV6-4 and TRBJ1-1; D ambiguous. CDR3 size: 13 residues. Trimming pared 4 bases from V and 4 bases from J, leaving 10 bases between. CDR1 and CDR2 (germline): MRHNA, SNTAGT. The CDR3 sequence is CASSVEGGTEAFF. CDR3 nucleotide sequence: TGTGCCAGCAGTGTGGAGGGTGGCACTGAAGCTTTCTTT.

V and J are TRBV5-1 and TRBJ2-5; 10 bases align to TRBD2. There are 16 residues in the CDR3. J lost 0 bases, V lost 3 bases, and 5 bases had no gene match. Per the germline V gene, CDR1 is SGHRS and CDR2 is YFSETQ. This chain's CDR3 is CASSWGTSGNQETQYF. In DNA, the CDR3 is TGCGCCAGCAGCTGGGGCACTAGCGGGAACCAAGAGACCCAGTACTTC.

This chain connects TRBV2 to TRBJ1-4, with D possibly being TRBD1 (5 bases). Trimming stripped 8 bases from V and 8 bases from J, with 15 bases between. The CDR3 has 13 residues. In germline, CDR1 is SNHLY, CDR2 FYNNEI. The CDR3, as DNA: TGTGCCAGCTGCTTTACAGGCACAGAAAAACTGTTTTTT. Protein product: CASCFTGTEKLFF.

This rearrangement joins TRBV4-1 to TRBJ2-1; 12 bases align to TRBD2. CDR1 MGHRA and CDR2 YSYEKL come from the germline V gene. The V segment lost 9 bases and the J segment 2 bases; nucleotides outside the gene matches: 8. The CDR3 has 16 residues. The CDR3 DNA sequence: TGCGCCAGTGATAGGACTAGCGGGACTACCTACAATGAGCAGTTCTTC. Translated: CASDRTSGTTYNEQFF.

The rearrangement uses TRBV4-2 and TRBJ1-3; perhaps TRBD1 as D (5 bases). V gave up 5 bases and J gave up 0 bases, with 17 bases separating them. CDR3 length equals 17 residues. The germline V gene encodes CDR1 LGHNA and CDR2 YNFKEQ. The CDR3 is CASSFNPTAFSGNTIYF. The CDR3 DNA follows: TGTGCCAGCAGCTTCAATCCGACAGCCTTCTCTGGAAACACCATATATTTT.

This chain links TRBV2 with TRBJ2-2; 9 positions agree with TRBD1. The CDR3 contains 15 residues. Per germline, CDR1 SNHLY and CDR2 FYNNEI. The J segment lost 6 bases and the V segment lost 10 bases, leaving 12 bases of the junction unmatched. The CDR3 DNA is TGTGCCATTACGGACAGGGGCCGAGGTGCCGGGGAGCTGTTTTTT. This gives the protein CAITDRGRGAGELFF.

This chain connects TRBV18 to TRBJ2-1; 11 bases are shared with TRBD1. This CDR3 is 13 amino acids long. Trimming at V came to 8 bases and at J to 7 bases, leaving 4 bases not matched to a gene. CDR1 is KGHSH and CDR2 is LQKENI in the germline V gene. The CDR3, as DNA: TGTGCCAGCGGACAGGGGGCTTTGAATGAGCAGTTCTTC. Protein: CASGQGALNEQFF.